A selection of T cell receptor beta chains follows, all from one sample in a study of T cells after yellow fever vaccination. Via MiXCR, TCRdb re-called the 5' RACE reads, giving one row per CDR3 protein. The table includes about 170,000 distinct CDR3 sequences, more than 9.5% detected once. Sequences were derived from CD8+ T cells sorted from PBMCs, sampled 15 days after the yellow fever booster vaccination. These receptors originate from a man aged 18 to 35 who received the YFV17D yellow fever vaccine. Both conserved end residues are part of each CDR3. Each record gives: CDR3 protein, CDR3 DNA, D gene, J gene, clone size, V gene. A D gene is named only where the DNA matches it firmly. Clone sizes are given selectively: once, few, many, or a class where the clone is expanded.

CASSQEGRQSYGYTF	TGCGCCAGCAGCCAAGAAGGTAGGCAGAGCTATGGCTACACCTTC	NA	TRBJ1-2	NA	TRBV4-1
CASSTTENEAFF	TGTGCCAGCAGCACTACAGAGAATGAAGCTTTCTTT	NA	TRBJ1-1	NA	TRBV7-9
CASSLATVTNYGYTF	TGTGCCAGCAGCTTAGCTACGGTGACTAACTATGGCTACACCTTC	NA	TRBJ1-2	few	TRBV11-2
CASSLLPGNNEQFF	TGTGCCAGCAGTTTATTGCCAGGAAACAATGAGCAGTTCTTC	NA	TRBJ2-1	NA	TRBV27
CASSLASRPGKGREQYF	TGCGCCAGCAGCTTGGCCAGTAGACCGGGGAAAGGGCGCGAGCAGTACTTC	NA	TRBJ2-7	NA	TRBV5-1
CRYNGGSGNQPQHF	TGCAGGTATAATGGGGGCTCTGGCAATCAGCCCCAGCATTTT	NA	TRBJ1-5	few	TRBV20-1
CASSLGLAKNIQYF	TGTGCCAGCAGCTTGGGGTTAGCCAAAAACATTCAGTACTTC	NA	TRBJ2-4	few	TRBV5-5
CASSPLDSASYEQYF	TGTGCCAGCTCACCTCTGGACTCAGCTTCCTACGAGCAGTACTTC	NA	TRBJ2-7	NA	TRBV18
CSARRRGQETQYF	TGCAGTGCTAGGCGGCGGGGCCAAGAGACCCAGTACTTC	NA	TRBJ2-5	NA	TRBV20-1
CASSQEGGTYNSPLHF	TGTGCCAGCAGCCAAGAAGGTGGCACTTATAATTCACCCCTCCACTTT	NA	TRBJ1-6	many	TRBV3-1
CASSLGTGGFEKLFF	TGCGCCAGCAGCTTGGGGACAGGGGGCTTTGAAAAACTGTTTTTT	TRBD1	TRBJ1-4	few	TRBV5-1
CASSSPVGDTQYF	TGTGCCAGCAGCTCACCCGTAGGGGATACGCAGTATTTT	NA	TRBJ2-3	few	TRBV11-2
CASSLSPSAGYTF	TGTGCCAGCAGCTTATCGCCCTCCGCCGGCTACACCTTC	NA	TRBJ1-2	few	TRBV7-6
CASSRGISYEQYF	TGTGCCAGCAGCCGGGGAATTTCCTACGAGCAGTACTTC	NA	TRBJ2-7	NA	TRBV3-1
CASETSGGSHEQFF	TGTGCCAGCGAGACTAGCGGGGGGTCACATGAGCAGTTCTTC	TRBD2	TRBJ2-1	few	TRBV27
CASSKLPGSSGNTIYF	TGTGCCAGCAGTAAACTTCCCGGGAGCTCTGGAAACACCATATATTTT	NA	TRBJ1-3	NA	TRBV12-3/TRBV12-4
CASSLVTGEIETQYF	TGTGCCAGCAGCTTAGTGACAGGGGAAATTGAGACCCAGTACTTC	TRBD1	TRBJ2-5	NA	TRBV7-7
CASSPGVTTDTQYF	TGTGCCAGCAGTCCGGGGGTAACTACAGATACGCAGTATTTT	NA	TRBJ2-3	many	TRBV28
CASSQRGIGETQYF	TGCGCCAGCAGCCAACGAGGAATAGGAGAGACCCAGTACTTC	NA	TRBJ2-5	many	TRBV4-1
CASGRRNEKLFF	TGTGCCAGCGGACGACGGAATGAAAAACTGTTTTTT	NA	TRBJ1-4	few	TRBV6-5
CASSFQSLAKNIQYF	TGTGCCAGCAGTTTCCAGAGCTTAGCCAAAAACATTCAGTACTTC	NA	TRBJ2-4	NA	TRBV28
CASSPPGRSSYEQYF	TGCGCCAGCAGCCCACCGGGGCGGAGCTCCTACGAGCAGTACTTC	NA	TRBJ2-7	few	TRBV5-1
CASSPQGPYGYTF	TGTGCCAGCAGCCCACAGGGGCCCTATGGCTACACCTTC	TRBD1	TRBJ1-2	NA	TRBV7-9
CASSQGWSEGGETQYF	TGCGCCAGCAGCCAAGGCTGGTCAGAGGGGGGGGAGACCCAGTACTTC	NA	TRBJ2-5	many	TRBV4-1
CASTLLTQGAGEQYF	TGTGCCAGCACCCTTCTCACACAGGGGGCCGGCGAGCAGTACTTC	TRBD1	TRBJ2-7	NA	TRBV7-9
CASSMTVTGELFF	TGTGCCAGTAGTATGACGGTCACCGGGGAGCTGTTTTTT	NA	TRBJ2-2	NA	TRBV19
CASSFVHTGNTGELFF	TGTGCCAGCAGCTTTGTGCATACTGGGAACACCGGGGAGCTGTTTTTT	NA	TRBJ2-2	few	TRBV7-3